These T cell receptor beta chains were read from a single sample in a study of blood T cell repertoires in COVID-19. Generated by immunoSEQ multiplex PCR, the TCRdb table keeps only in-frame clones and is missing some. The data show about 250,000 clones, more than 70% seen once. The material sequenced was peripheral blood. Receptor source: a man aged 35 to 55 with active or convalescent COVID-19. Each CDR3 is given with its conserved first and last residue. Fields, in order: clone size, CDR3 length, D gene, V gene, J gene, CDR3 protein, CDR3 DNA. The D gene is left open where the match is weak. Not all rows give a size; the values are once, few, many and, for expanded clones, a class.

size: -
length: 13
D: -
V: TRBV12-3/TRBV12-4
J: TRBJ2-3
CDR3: CASSAPPSNTQYF
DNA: TGTGCCAGCAGCGCCCCCCCCTCTAATACGCAGTATTTT

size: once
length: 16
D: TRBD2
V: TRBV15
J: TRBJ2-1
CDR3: CATSREIAGTYNEQFF
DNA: TGTGCCACCAGCAGAGAAATAGCGGGGACTTACAATGAGCAGTTCTTC

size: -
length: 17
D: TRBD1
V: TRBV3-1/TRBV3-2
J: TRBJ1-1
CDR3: CASSQGDRGLAGTEAFF
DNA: TGTGCCAGCAGCCAAGGTGACAGGGGGCTAGCGGGTACTGAAGCTTTCTTT

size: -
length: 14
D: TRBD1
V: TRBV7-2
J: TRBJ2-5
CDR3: CASNIGQGQETQYF
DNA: TGTGCCAGCAACATCGGACAGGGCCAAGAGACCCAGTACTTC

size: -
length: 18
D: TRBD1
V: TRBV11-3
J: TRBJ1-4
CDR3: CASSFGTGDTRGNEKLFF
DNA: TGTGCCAGCAGCTTCGGGACAGGGGACACTCGGGGTAATGAAAAACTGTTTTTT

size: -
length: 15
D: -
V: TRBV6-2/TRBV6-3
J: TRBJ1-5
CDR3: CASSDRQDSNQPQHF
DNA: TGTGCCAGCAGTGACCGACAAGACAGCAATCAGCCCCAGCATTTT

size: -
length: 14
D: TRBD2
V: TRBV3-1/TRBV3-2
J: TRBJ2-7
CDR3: CASSQASGGYEQYF
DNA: TGTGCCAGCAGCCAAGCTAGCGGAGGCTACGAGCAGTACTTC

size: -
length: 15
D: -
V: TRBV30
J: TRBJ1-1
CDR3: CAWSVLDSRGTEAFF
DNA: TGTGCCTGGAGTGTATTGGATAGTCGAGGGACTGAAGCTTTCTTT

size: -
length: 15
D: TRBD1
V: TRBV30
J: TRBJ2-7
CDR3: CAWRNLRDSNYEQYF
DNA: TGTGCCTGGAGGAACCTAAGGGACAGTAACTACGAGCAGTACTTC

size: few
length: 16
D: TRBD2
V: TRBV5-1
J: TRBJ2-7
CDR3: CASSYGGTSVSYEQYF
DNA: TGCGCCAGCAGCTACGGGGGGACTAGCGTATCCTACGAGCAGTACTTC

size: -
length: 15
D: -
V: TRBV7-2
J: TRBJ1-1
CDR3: CASSLDPRENTEAFF
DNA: TGTGCCAGCAGCTTAGACCCCCGGGAGAACACTGAAGCTTTCTTT

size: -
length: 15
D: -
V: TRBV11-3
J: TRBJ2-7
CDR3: CASSLVRGSGYEQYF
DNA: TGTGCCAGCAGCTTAGTTCGGGGTAGCGGATACGAGCAGTACTTC

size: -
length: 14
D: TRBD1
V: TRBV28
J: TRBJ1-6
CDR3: CASTLTGAHSPLHF
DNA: TGTGCCAGCACCTTGACAGGGGCTCACTCACCCCTCCACTTT

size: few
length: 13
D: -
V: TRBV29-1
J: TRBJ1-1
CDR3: CSVILPGYTEAFF
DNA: TGCAGCGTGATCCTACCAGGATACACTGAAGCTTTCTTT

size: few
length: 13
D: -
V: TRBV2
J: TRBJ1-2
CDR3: CASATEINYGYTF
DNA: TGTGCCAGTGCGACAGAGATTAACTATGGCTACACCTTC

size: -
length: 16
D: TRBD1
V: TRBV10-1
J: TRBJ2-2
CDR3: CASSPDRGELTGELFF
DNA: TGCGCCAGCAGTCCGGACAGGGGGGAGCTCACCGGGGAGCTGTTTTTT

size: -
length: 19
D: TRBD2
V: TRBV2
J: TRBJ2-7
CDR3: CASSVTSGTSGRQTYEQYF
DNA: TGTGCCAGCAGTGTGACATCCGGGACTAGCGGGAGGCAAACCTACGAGCAGTACTTC

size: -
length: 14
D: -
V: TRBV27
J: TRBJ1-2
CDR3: CASSPSGGPYGYTF
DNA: TGTGCCAGCAGTCCGTCCGGGGGACCTTATGGCTACACCTTC

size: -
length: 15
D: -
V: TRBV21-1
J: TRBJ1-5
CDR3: CASTGTVISNQPQHF
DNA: TGTGCCAGCACCGGGACAGTGATTAGCAATCAGCCCCAGCATTTT

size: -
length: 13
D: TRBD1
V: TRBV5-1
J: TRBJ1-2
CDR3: CASSRGQGADYTF
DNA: TGCGCCAGCAGCCGAGGACAGGGGGCAGACTACACCTTC

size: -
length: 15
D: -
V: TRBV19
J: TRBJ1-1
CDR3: CASRGGRALNTEAFF
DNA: TGTGCCAGCAGAGGGGGGAGGGCCCTGAACACTGAAGCTTTCTTT

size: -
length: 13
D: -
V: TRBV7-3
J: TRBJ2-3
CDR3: CASSSVGTDTQYF
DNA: TGTGCCAGCAGCTCTGTTGGCACAGATACGCAGTATTTT

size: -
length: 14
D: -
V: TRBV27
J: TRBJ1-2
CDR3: CASSLSSGSYGYTF
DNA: TGTGCCAGCAGTTTATCTTCGGGTTCCTATGGCTACACCTTC

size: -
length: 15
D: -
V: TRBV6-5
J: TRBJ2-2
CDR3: CASRGGREITGELFF
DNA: TGTGCCAGCAGAGGGGGGCGGGAGATCACCGGGGAGCTGTTTTTT

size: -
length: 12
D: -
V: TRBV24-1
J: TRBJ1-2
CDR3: CATSEGGFGYTF
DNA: TGTGCCACCAGTGAGGGGGGGTTTGGCTACACCTTC

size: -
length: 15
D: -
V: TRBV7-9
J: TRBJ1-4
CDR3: CASSLTAGDNEKLFF
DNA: TGTGCCAGCAGCTTAACGGCAGGGGATAATGAAAAACTGTTTTTT

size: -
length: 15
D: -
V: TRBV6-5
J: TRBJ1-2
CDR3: CASSYGAGGNYGYTF
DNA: TGTGCCAGCAGTTACGGGGCGGGAGGGAACTATGGCTACACCTTC

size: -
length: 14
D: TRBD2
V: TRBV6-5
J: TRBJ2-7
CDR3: CASSYSGSAYEQYF
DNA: TGTGCCAGCAGTTATAGCGGGAGTGCCTACGAGCAGTACTTC

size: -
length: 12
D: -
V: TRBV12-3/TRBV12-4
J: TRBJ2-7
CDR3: CASSLAGYEQYF
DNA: TGTGCCAGCAGTTTAGCCGGCTACGAGCAGTACTTC

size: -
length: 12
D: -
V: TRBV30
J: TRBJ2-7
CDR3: CAWSVGDYEQYF
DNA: TGTGCCTGGAGTGTAGGAGACTACGAGCAGTACTTC

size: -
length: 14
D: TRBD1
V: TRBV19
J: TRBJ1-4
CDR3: CASRTGAANEKLFF
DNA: TGTGCCAGTAGAACAGGGGCGGCTAATGAAAAACTGTTTTTT

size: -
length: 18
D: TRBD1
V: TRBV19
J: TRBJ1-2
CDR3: CASSRDLPRTGTPSGYTF
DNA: TGTGCCAGTAGCCGAGACCTCCCGCGGACAGGGACCCCTTCTGGCTACACCTTC

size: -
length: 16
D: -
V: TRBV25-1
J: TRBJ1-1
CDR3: CASVSGRWDRRGEAFF
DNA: TGTGCCAGCGTTTCGGGGAGGTGGGACCGGAGGGGTGAAGCTTTCTTT

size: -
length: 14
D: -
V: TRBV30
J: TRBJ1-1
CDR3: CAWAWGGANTEAFF
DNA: TGTGCCTGGGCGTGGGGGGGGGCGAACACTGAAGCTTTCTTT

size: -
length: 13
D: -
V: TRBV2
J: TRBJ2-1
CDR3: CASIRGRYNEQFF
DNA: TGTGCCAGCATCAGAGGGCGATACAATGAGCAGTTCTTC

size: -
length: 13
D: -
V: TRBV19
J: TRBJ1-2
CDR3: CASSITGNYGYTF
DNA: TGTGCCAGTAGTATTACAGGGAACTATGGCTACACCTTC

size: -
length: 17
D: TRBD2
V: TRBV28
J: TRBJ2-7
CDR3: CASRAGLAGGTPYEQYF
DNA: TGTGCCAGCAGGGCGGGACTAGCGGGAGGGACGCCCTACGAGCAGTACTTC

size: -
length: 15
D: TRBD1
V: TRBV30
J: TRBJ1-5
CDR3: CAWSLRTGGNQPQHF
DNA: TGTGCCTGGAGTCTGAGGACAGGGGGGAATCAGCCCCAGCATTTT

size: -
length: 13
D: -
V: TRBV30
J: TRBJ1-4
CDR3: CARRNAANEKLFF
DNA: TGTGCCCGGAGAAACGCAGCTAATGAAAAACTGTTTTTT

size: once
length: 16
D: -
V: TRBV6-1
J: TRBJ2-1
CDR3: CASSEQALGGRNEQFF
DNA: TGTGCCAGCAGTGAACAAGCGTTGGGGGGGCGCAATGAGCAGTTCTTC

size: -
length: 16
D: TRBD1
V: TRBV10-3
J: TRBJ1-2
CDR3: CAISDSLTGGISGYTF
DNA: TGTGCCATCAGTGATTCCCTGACAGGGGGTATTAGTGGCTACACCTTC

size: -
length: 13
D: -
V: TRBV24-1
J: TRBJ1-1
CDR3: CATSEQNRGEAFF
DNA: TGTGCCACCAGTGAGCAGAATCGAGGTGAAGCTTTCTTT

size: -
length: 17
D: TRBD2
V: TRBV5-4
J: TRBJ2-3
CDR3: CASSSPLAGGPPDTQYF
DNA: TGTGCCAGCAGCTCGCCCCTAGCGGGAGGGCCGCCAGATACGCAGTATTTT

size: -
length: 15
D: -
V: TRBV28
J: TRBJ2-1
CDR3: CASSLERKPYNEQFF
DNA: TGTGCCAGCAGTTTGGAGAGGAAGCCCTACAATGAGCAGTTCTTC

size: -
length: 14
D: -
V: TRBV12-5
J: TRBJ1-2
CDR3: CASGLGQPIYGYTF
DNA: TGTGCTAGTGGTTTGGGACAGCCGATCTATGGCTACACCTTC

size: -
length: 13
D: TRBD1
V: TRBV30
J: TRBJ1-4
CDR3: CAWSGTGADKLFF
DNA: TGTGCCTGGTCGGGGACAGGGGCGGACAAACTGTTTTTT

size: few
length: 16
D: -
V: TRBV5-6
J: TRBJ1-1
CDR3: CASSLKYARGSTEAFF
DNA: TGTGCCAGCAGCTTGAAGTATGCCAGGGGAAGCACTGAAGCTTTCTTT

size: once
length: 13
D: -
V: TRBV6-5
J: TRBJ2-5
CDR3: CASLQWGGGTQYF
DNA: TGTGCCAGCCTACAGTGGGGGGGCGGGACCCAGTACTTC

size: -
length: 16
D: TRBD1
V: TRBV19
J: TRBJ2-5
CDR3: CASSGSQDREQETQYF
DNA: TGTGCCAGTAGCGGATCCCAGGACAGGGAACAAGAGACCCAGTACTTC

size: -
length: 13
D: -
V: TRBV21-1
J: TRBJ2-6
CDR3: CANLFSGANVLTF
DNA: TGTGCCAACCTATTCTCTGGGGCCAACGTCCTGACTTTC

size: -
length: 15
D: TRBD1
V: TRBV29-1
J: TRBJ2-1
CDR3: CSVEAPDRVNNEQFF
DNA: TGCAGCGTTGAGGCCCCCGACAGGGTTAACAATGAGCAGTTCTTC

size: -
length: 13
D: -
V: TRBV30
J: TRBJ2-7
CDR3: CAWTLPAGYEQYF
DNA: TGTGCCTGGACCCTGCCGGCGGGCTACGAGCAGTACTTC

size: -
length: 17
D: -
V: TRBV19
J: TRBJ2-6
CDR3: CASSLTGLVSGANVLTF
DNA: TGTGCCAGTAGTCTGACAGGCTTAGTCTCTGGGGCCAACGTCCTGACTTTC